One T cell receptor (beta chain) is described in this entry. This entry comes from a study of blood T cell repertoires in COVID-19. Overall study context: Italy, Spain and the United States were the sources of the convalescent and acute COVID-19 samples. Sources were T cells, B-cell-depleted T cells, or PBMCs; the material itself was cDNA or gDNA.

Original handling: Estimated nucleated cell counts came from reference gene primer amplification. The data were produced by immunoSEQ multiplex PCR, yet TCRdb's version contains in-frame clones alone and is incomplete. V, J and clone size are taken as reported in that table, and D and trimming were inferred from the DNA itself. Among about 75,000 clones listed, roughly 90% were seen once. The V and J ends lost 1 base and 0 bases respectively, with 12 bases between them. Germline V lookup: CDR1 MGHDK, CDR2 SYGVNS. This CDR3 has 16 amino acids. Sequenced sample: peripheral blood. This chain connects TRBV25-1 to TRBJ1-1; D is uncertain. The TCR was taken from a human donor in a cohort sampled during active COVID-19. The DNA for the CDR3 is TGTGCCAGCAGTGAATCGTGGCCGAACATGAACACTGAAGCTTTCTTT. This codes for CASSESWPNMNTEAFF.